The next 26 T cell receptor beta chains were all read from a single sample in a study of blood T cell repertoires in COVID-19 (dated by TCRdb to between 2020 and 2021). Libraries were constructed by the immunoSEQ multiplex PCR assay. The table was pulled from immuneACCESS by TCRdb, which kept in-frame rearrangements only. Such tables lose some clones; where checked, under half of the loss comes from unresolved V genes, and the rest has no known cause. Within this sample are roughly 220,000 clones, with 80% of them counted one time only. About 4.3% of the sample is in the top ten clones. Sequenced material: PBMCs or T cells enriched from blood (not recorded which). The receptors here all came from a man younger than 45 with acute COVID-19.

This chain joins TRBV5-6 and TRBJ1-2, with D maybe TRBD1 (6 bases). V shed 5 bases and J shed 4 bases, with 15 bases lying between them. The CDR3 loop spans 14 amino acids. CDR1 and CDR2 (germline): SGHDT, YYEEEE. The CDR3 nucleotides are TGTGCCAGCAGTCTGGGGGGGCAAGGCTATGGCTACACCTTC. The encoded protein is CASSLGGQGYGYTF.

The V gene is TRBV3-1 (or the pseudogene TRBV3-2), the J gene TRBJ2-7; 8 bases fit TRBD1. From germline, CDR1 is LGHDT and CDR2 YNNKEL (reference sequence). CDR3 length: 16 residues. Trimming took 1 base from V and 2 from J; bases not matched to a gene: 7. CDR3 DNA sequence: TGTGCCAGCAGCCAAGTCGGTGACAGGGGAGCCTACGAGCAGTACTTC. This codes for CASSQVGDRGAYEQYF.

The rearrangement links TRBV7-9 to TRBJ2-7, with TRBD1 matching over 7 bases. Germline V gene data show CDR1 as SEHNR and CDR2 as FQNEAQ (reference sequence). The CDR3 is 14 residues long. V dropped 1 base and J dropped 3; count of bases not matched to a gene: 3. CDR3: CASSLVGTVYEQYF. The CDR3 nucleotides read TGTGCCAGCAGCTTAGTGGGGACAGTCTACGAGCAGTACTTC.

This clone was counted once. The genes are TRBV2 and TRBJ1-4, with a weak D call TRBD1 (5 bases). The germline V gene encodes CDR1 SNHLY and CDR2 FYNNEI. V was clipped by 8 bases and J by 8 bases, with 6 bases between them. CDR3 length: 10 amino acids. The CDR3 DNA reads as TGTGCCAGCGGGGGGGAAAAACTGTTTTTT. It specifies CASGGEKLFF.

The rearrangement links TRBV10-3 to TRBJ1-2; no clear D gene. This CDR3 spans 14 amino acids. V was cut by 2 bases and J by 5 bases, with 12 bases left in between. The germline V gene has CDR1 ENHRY and CDR2 SYGVKD. The CDR3 spells CAISEAHTEYGYTF. CDR3 bases: TGTGCCATCAGTGAGGCCCACACGGAGTATGGCTACACCTTC.

The rearrangement uses TRBV9 and TRBJ1-6, with TRBD1 identical over 9 bases. The V and J ends lost 8 bases and 10 bases, in that order; junction bases with no gene match: 10. This CDR3 is built from 14 residues. Germline-derived CDR1 and CDR2 are SGDLS and YYNGEE. The DNA of the CDR3 is TGTGCCAGTGGGACCGGGACAGGGAGATCACCCCTCCACTTT. Amino acid sequence: CASGTGTGRSPLHF.

The chain has TRBV10-3 and TRBJ2-5; D remains ambiguous. The CDR3 length is 13 residues. Germline-derived CDR1 and CDR2 are ENHRY and SYGVKD. V lost 2 bases and J lost 6, with 10 bases in between. The CDR3 loop reads CAISEAGAKTQYF. CDR3 sequence (DNA): TGTGCCATCAGTGAGGCTGGAGCGAAGACCCAGTACTTC.

V is TRBV28 and J is TRBJ1-2; D unresolved. Trimming stripped 2 bases from V and 4 bases from J, with 8 bases between. CDR1 MDHEN and CDR2 SYDVKM come from the germline V gene. CDR3 length equals 13 residues. CDR3 region: CASSLTGSYGYTF. As DNA, the CDR3 is TGTGCCAGCAGTTTAACGGGGTCCTATGGCTACACCTTC.

The chain carries TRBV19 and TRBJ1-4; D is ambiguous. In germline, CDR1 is LNHDA, CDR2 SQIVND (reference sequence). The CDR3 has 13 residues. The V end was cut by 5 bases, the J end by 7 bases, with 11 bases between. The CDR3 reads CASSSGFGEKLFF. Written as DNA, the CDR3 is TGTGCCAGTAGTTCGGGATTTGGTGAAAAACTGTTTTTT.

This chain connects TRBV9 to TRBJ2-3; D gene ambiguous. The length of the CDR3 is 13 residues. Germline V gene data show CDR1 as SGDLS and CDR2 as YYNGEE. Trimming removed 5 bases from V and 5 bases from J, with 12 bases in between. CDR3: CASSDISGDTQYF. CDR3 sequence (DNA): TGTGCCAGCAGTGACATCAGTGGAGATACGCAGTATTTT.

The chain combines TRBV9 with TRBJ1-2, with 8 nucleotides matching TRBD1. Germline values: CDR1 SGDLS, CDR2 YYNGEE. V dropped 4 bases and J dropped 3; count of bases not matched to a gene: 11. The CDR3 totals 16 residues. The CDR3: CASSSRTGREDYGYTF. Here the CDR3 DNA reads TGTGCCAGCAGCTCCCGGACAGGGAGGGAGGACTATGGCTACACCTTC. The full variable domain, completed using reference TRBV9 and TRBJ1-2, is DSGVTQTPKHLITATGQRVTLRCSPRSGDLSVYWYQQSLDQGLQFLIQYYNGEERAKGNILERFSAQQFPDLHSELNLSSLELGDSALYFCASSSRTGREDYGYTFGSGTRLTVV.

The chain has TRBV9 and TRBJ2-3, with D tentatively TRBD1 (6 bases). Germline V gene sequence: CDR1 SGDLS, CDR2 YYNGEE. The V gene lost 4 bases and the J gene lost 5 bases, with 17 bases spanning the gap. The CDR3 contains 15 residues. The CDR3 DNA reads TGTGCCAGCAGCCTCCAGGGGCTCAGTAGAGATACGCAGTATTTT. Its protein is CASSLQGLSRDTQYF.

The CDR3 DNA is TGTGCCAGCAGCCCATCCGGGACACTTAACTATGGCTACACCTTC. It specifies CASSPSGTLNYGYTF. The chain links TRBV7-3 to TRBJ1-2, with TRBD1 as a possible D gene (6 bases). V lost 5 bases and J 1 base, leaving 14 bases between the germline ends. This CDR3 comprises 15 residues. Per germline, CDR1 SGHTA and CDR2 FQGTGA.

This chain connects TRBV27 to TRBJ2-7; 10 positions agree with TRBD1. Per the germline V gene, CDR1 is MNHEY and CDR2 is SMNVEV (reference sequence). With 3 bases clipped from V and 3 bases from J, the junction kept 11 bases outside the gene matches. This CDR3 is 17 amino acids long. The CDR3 DNA follows: TGTGCCAGCAGTTTGTCAGCCGGGACAGGGGCGGACTACGAGCAGTACTTC. Encoded protein: CASSLSAGTGADYEQYF.

The J gene is TRBJ2-7, the V gene TRBV9, with TRBD1 matching 7 bases. The V segment lost 2 bases and the J segment 3 bases; nucleotides outside the gene matches: 5. The germline gives CDR1 SGDLS, CDR2 YYNGEE. This CDR3 contains 14 residues. CDR3 bases: TGTGCCAGCAGCGTTCAGGGGGTAAGCTACGAGCAGTACTTC. Residues: CASSVQGVSYEQYF.

CDR3 region: CASSLVIRADYGYTF. CDR3 DNA sequence: TGTGCCAGCAGCTTGGTCATCAGGGCGGACTATGGCTACACCTTC. The V gene is TRBV5-5, the J gene TRBJ1-2; perhaps TRBD1 as D (5 bases). Per the germline V gene, CDR1 is SGHKS and CDR2 is YYEKEE (reference sequence). The CDR3 runs 15 residues. The V end lost 0 bases, the J end lost 3 bases, and 12 bases lay between the germline ends.

This sequence joins TRBV7-3 and TRBJ2-7, with D tentatively TRBD2 (5 bases). Germline values: CDR1 SGHTA, CDR2 FQGTGA. The V and J ends lost 2 bases and 0 bases respectively, with 11 bases between them. CDR3 length equals 15 residues. CDR3 in amino acids: CASSLEVGSSYEQYF. DNA for the CDR3: TGTGCCAGCAGCTTAGAAGTTGGGAGCTCCTACGAGCAGTACTTC.

This chain uses TRBV7-3 with TRBJ1-2; no clear D gene. V was clipped by 5 bases and J by 4 bases, with 11 bases between them. In germline, CDR1 is SGHTA, CDR2 FQGTGA. This CDR3 spans 13 amino acids. DNA of the CDR3: TGTGCCAGCAGCCCCGGTCTGTCCTATGGCTACACCTTC. It codes for CASSPGLSYGYTF.

V is TRBV5-4 and J is TRBJ2-3; D is perhaps TRBD1 (5 bases). Between the trimmed V and J ends, which lost 6 bases and 2 bases, there was a span of 7 bases. This CDR3 spans 12 amino acids. The V gene's germline CDR1 is SGHNT and CDR2 YYREEE (reference sequence). In DNA form, the CDR3 reads TGTGCCAGCAAGGGGATCACAGATACGCAGTATTTT. Translated, it gives CASKGITDTQYF.

J is TRBJ2-3 and V is TRBV19, with TRBD2 as a possible D gene (6 bases). Germline CDR1 LNHDA, CDR2 SQIVND (reference sequence). V gave up 1 base and J gave up 0 bases, with 8 bases separating them. The CDR3 contains 15 residues. The CDR3 nucleotides read TGTGCCAGTAGTATAGCGGGGAGGAGCACAGATACGCAGTATTTT. The encoded protein is CASSIAGRSTDTQYF.

This clone was recorded once. V is TRBV10-3 and J is TRBJ2-2; TRBD2 matches 7 bases. CDR1 ENHRY and CDR2 SYGVKD come from the germline V gene. Losses at the gene ends were 11 bases for V and 5 bases for J; bases not matched to a gene: 14. The CDR3 runs to 15 residues. The CDR3 region has the DNA TGTGCCGGATCCACCCAGGCAGCGGGGACCGGGGAGCTGTTTTTT. Protein sequence: CAGSTQAAGTGELFF.

The sample holds one count of this clone. The V and J genes are TRBV24-1 and TRBJ1-1; D remains ambiguous. The CDR3 is made up of 14 amino acids. V was clipped by 4 bases and J by 5 bases, with 13 bases between them. The V gene's germline CDR1 is KGHDR and CDR2 SFDVKD. The CDR3 DNA reads as TGTGCCACCAGTGACTCCAGCGTAAGGACTGAAGCTTTCTTT. Translation gives CATSDSSVRTEAFF.

V gene TRBV28 combines with J gene TRBJ1-2; 10 nucleotides agree with TRBD1. Germline CDR1 reads MDHEN; CDR2 reads SYDVKM. The CDR3 has 15 residues. The V and J ends lost 6 bases and 5 bases, in that order; junction bases with no gene match: 9. This CDR3 reads CASSLRTGGMYGYTF. CDR3 coding DNA: TGTGCCAGCAGCCTCAGGACAGGGGGGATGTATGGCTACACCTTC.

This clone appeared once. The genes are TRBV6-1 and TRBJ2-1; a weak D match, TRBD2 (5 bases). Germline V gene sequence: CDR1 MNHNS, CDR2 SASEGT. Trimming pared 2 bases from V and 10 bases from J, leaving 18 bases between. This CDR3 comprises 15 residues. The CDR3 sequence is CASSEQGSLVREQFF. The CDR3 DNA is TGTGCCAGCAGTGAACAAGGGAGTTTGGTCCGCGAGCAGTTCTTC.

This clone was counted a single time. The V and J genes are TRBV11-2 and TRBJ2-1, with 7 nucleotides matching TRBD1. With 5 bases clipped from V and 2 bases from J, the junction kept 6 bases outside the gene matches. CDR3 size: 15 residues. The V gene's germline CDR1 is SGHAT and CDR2 FQNNGV. The CDR3 here is CASSLPRGTYNEQFF. The DNA of the CDR3 is TGTGCCAGCAGCCTACCCAGGGGGACCTACAATGAGCAGTTCTTC.

The CDR3 sequence is CASSYSKRGLSPLHF. The DNA of the CDR3 is TGTGCCAGCAGTTACTCGAAAAGGGGGCTATCACCCCTCCACTTT. The chain links TRBV6-5 to TRBJ1-6; TRBD1 matches at 7 bases. J lost 10 bases, V lost 0 bases, and 6 bases had no gene match. CDR1 is MNHEY, CDR2 SVGAGI, per germline. The CDR3 has 15 residues.